One and the same sample provided the 22 T cell receptor beta chains below, sequenced in a study of OX40 agonist ivuxolimab in advanced cancers. The library relied on the immunoSEQ multiplex PCR assay. TCRdb's version of the immuneACCESS table is confined to in-frame rearrangements and falls short of the full clone set. An unresolved V gene accounts for under half of the shortfall where checked; the remainder is of unknown origin. The sample contains 100,000 or so clones, roughly 90% of them found a single time. The biggest ten clones account for about 0.49% of the sample. This material consisted of CD4+ or CD8+ T cells sorted from blood, taken in a trial of the OX40 agonist ivuxolimab. The receptors were sampled from an adult with an advanced solid tumor such as melanoma, head and neck, liver or kidney cancer.

The chain recombines TRBV6-5 with TRBJ2-3, with 8 nucleotides matching TRBD1. The length of the CDR3 is 13 residues. V was clipped by 8 bases and J by 5 bases; unmatched bases: 6. Per germline, CDR1 MNHEY and CDR2 SVGAGI. The CDR3 sequence is CASRTGSGDTQYF. In DNA, the CDR3 is TGTGCCAGCCGGACAGGGTCCGGAGATACGCAGTATTTT.

This chain connects TRBV19 to TRBJ2-7, with 7 bases identical to TRBD1. The CDR3 consists of 14 residues. The V gene end was trimmed by 2 bases and the J gene end by 4 bases; junction bases not matched to a gene: 5. Germline-derived CDR1 and CDR2 are LNHDA and SQIVND (reference sequence). CDR3: CASSIRGQAYEQYF. In DNA form, the CDR3 reads TGTGCCAGTAGTATACGCGGACAGGCATACGAGCAGTACTTC.

This clone is a singleton in its sample. The chain combines TRBV28 with TRBJ2-1; unclear D gene. V lost 7 bases, J lost 6 bases, and 4 bases lay in between. CDR3 length: 10 residues. CDR1 is MDHEN and CDR2 is SYDVKM in the germline V gene. CDR3 sequence: CASKGNEQFF. The CDR3 bases are TGTGCCAGCAAGGGCAATGAGCAGTTCTTC.

The rearrangement joins TRBV2 to TRBJ2-5; the D is unclear. Germline-derived CDR1 and CDR2 are SNHLY and FYNNEI. Trimming pared 4 bases from V and 0 bases from J, leaving 12 bases between. This CDR3 has 15 residues. CDR3 protein: CASSGYSSYQETQYF. The CDR3 coding sequence is TGTGCCAGCAGTGGTTATTCAAGTTACCAAGAGACCCAGTACTTC.

This sequence joins TRBV28 and TRBJ2-4; D is undetermined. Deletions cut 3 bases from V and 7 bases from J, with 7 bases between. Looked up from germline, CDR1 is MDHEN and CDR2 is SYDVKM. The CDR3 contains 12 residues. The CDR3 region is CASSLLGNIQYF. CDR3 sequence (DNA): TGTGCCAGCAGTTTGCTGGGTAACATTCAGTACTTC.

This chain connects TRBV9 to TRBJ2-3; D is perhaps TRBD1 (6 bases). Per germline, CDR1 SGDLS and CDR2 YYNGEE. The CDR3 sequence is 15 residues long. Between the trimmed V and J ends, which lost 0 bases and 4 bases, there was a span of 12 bases. CDR3 sequence reads: CASSVDGYRADTQYF. The CDR3 DNA is TGTGCCAGCAGCGTAGACGGGTACAGGGCAGATACGCAGTATTTT.

V usage is TRBV7-9 and J usage is TRBJ2-2, with D unclear. Trimming shortened V by 1 base and J by 1 base, and 10 bases separated the two germline ends. CDR1 SEHNR and CDR2 FQNEAQ come from the germline V gene (reference sequence). The CDR3 consists of 16 residues. The DNA of the CDR3 is TGTGCCAGCAGCTTAGGCAGCCAGATGAACACCGGGGAGCTGTTTTTT. Its translation: CASSLGSQMNTGELFF.

The chain combines TRBV7-8 with TRBJ2-1; 16 bases are shared with TRBD2. The germline V gene has CDR1 SGHVS and CDR2 FQNEAQ. The J segment lost 8 bases and the V segment lost 5 bases, leaving 3 bases of the junction unmatched. The CDR3 extends over 15 amino acids. In DNA, the CDR3 is TGTGCCAGCAGCCTGGGACTAGCGGGAGGGGATGAGCAGTTCTTC. Its translation: CASSLGLAGGDEQFF.

This chain connects TRBV7-9 to TRBJ2-2, with TRBD1 matching 8 bases. V dropped 2 bases and J dropped 4; count of bases not matched to a gene: 6. Germline V gene data show CDR1 as SEHNR and CDR2 as FQNEAQ (reference sequence). This CDR3 region has 16 residues. The CDR3 DNA reads as TGTGCCAGCAGCTTAAGAAGGCAGGGGGCCACCGGGGAGCTGTTTTTT. It yields the protein CASSLRRQGATGELFF.

The genes are TRBV11-3 and TRBJ2-2; no definite D call. V lost 7 bases and J lost 4, with 13 bases in between. Germline assignment: CDR1 SGHNT and CDR2 YENEEA. This CDR3 has 14 residues. Here the CDR3 reads CASTGSSGTGELFF. For the CDR3, the DNA is TGTGCCAGCACCGGCTCATCAGGCACCGGGGAGCTGTTTTTT. Complete variable domain (other parts from reference TRBV11-3 and TRBJ2-2): EAGVVQSPRYKIIEKKQPVAFWCNPISGHNTLYWYLQNLGQGPELLIRYENEEAVDDSQLPKDRFSAERLKGVDSTLKIQPAELGDSAVYLCASTGSSGTGELFFGEGSRLTVL.

This clone was recorded only once. The rearrangement joins TRBV19 to TRBJ2-3; D gene unclear. This CDR3 has 16 residues. V was trimmed by 6 bases and J by 1 base, leaving 17 bases between them. CDR1 is LNHDA, CDR2 SQIVND, per germline (reference sequence). The CDR3 region has the DNA TGTGCCAGTAGCACATTTCTCGCGAGTGGCACAGATACGCAGTATTTT. It is translated as CASSTFLASGTDTQYF.

CDR3 in DNA: TGCAGCGTTGTAGGCAGGGAGACGATGAGCACTGAAGCTTTCTTT. It codes for CSVVGRETMSTEAFF. V and J are TRBV29-1 and TRBJ1-1, with D tentatively TRBD1 (5 bases). CDR3 length: 15 residues. The V and J ends lost 4 bases and 4 bases respectively, with 19 bases between them. In germline, CDR1 is SQVTM, CDR2 ANQGSEA.

This chain joins TRBV28 and TRBJ2-3; 12 bases align to TRBD2. The CDR3 is 15 residues long. The J segment lost 2 bases and the V segment lost 7 bases, leaving 4 bases of the junction unmatched. Per the germline V gene, CDR1 is MDHEN and CDR2 is SYDVKM. The DNA for the CDR3 is TGTGCCAGCACGGGACTAGCGGGTTTCACAGATACGCAGTATTTT. This gives the protein CASTGLAGFTDTQYF.

The gene calls are TRBV5-6 and TRBJ1-5, with unresolved D. In germline, CDR1 is SGHDT, CDR2 YYEEEE. This CDR3 contains 15 residues. The ends were cut back, 1 base at V and 3 bases at J, with 11 bases in the middle. CDR3 region: CASSLIGSHNQPQHF. The CDR3 DNA follows: TGTGCCAGCAGCTTGATAGGGAGCCACAATCAGCCCCAGCATTTT.

This clone has a single count. The rearrangement joins TRBV4-2 to TRBJ1-5; the match to TRBD1 covers 9 bases. V lost 1 base to trimming and J lost 6 bases; unmatched junction nucleotides: 7. The CDR3 covers 16 residues. CDR1 and CDR2 (germline): LGHNA, YNFKEQ. The CDR3 is CASSQGTGVSAQPQHF. Here the CDR3 DNA reads TGTGCCAGCAGCCAAGGGACAGGGGTTTCAGCTCAGCCCCAGCATTTT.

The chain has TRBV7-9 and TRBJ1-1; a weak D match, TRBD1 (5 bases). Germline V gives CDR1 SEHNR, CDR2 FQNEAQ (reference sequence). Trimming stripped 5 bases from V and 0 bases from J, with 13 bases between. The length of the CDR3 is 15 residues. The CDR3 DNA reads as TGTGCCAGCAGCCCACGGGGGGAAATGAACACTGAAGCTTTCTTT. Its translation is CASSPRGEMNTEAFF. Combining the CDR3 with reference TRBV7-9 and TRBJ1-1 gives the whole variable domain DTGVSQNPRHKITKRGQNVTFRCDPISEHNRLYWYRQTLGQGPEFLTYFQNEAQLEKSRLLSDRFSAERPKGSFSTLEIQRTEQGDSAMYLCASSPRGEMNTEAFFGQGTRLTVV.

The chain joins TRBV7-9 to TRBJ2-1, with TRBD2 matching over 7 bases. This CDR3 comprises 13 residues. V lost 3 bases to trimming and J lost 11 bases; unmatched junction nucleotides: 7. Germline assignment: CDR1 SEHNR and CDR2 FQNEAQ (reference sequence). The CDR3 loop is CASSFPGGLKQFF. The CDR3 region has the DNA TGTGCCAGCAGCTTTCCGGGAGGACTGAAGCAGTTCTTC.

V is TRBV15 and J is TRBJ2-1; D might be TRBD1 or TRBD2, each matching 5 bases. This CDR3 is built from 17 residues. Trimming shortened V by 1 base and J by 2 bases, and 15 bases separated the two germline ends. Germline V lookup: CDR1 LNHNV, CDR2 YYDKDF (reference sequence). CDR3 in amino acids: CATSRATGTTTYNEQFF. DNA for the CDR3: TGTGCCACCAGCAGAGCCACCGGGACGACTACCTACAATGAGCAGTTCTTC.

This clone has more than one count but fewer than ten. The chain has TRBV7-6 and TRBJ2-7, with TRBD2 matching over 7 bases. Germline V gives CDR1 SGHVS, CDR2 FNYEAQ. J lost 6 bases, V lost 4 bases, and 9 bases had no gene match. The CDR3 sequence is 14 residues long. The CDR3 bases are TGTGCCAGCAGCTCGGGGGGACCCGGGGTCGAGCAGTACTTC. Its translation is CASSSGGPGVEQYF. The full variable domain, its missing parts supplied by reference TRBV7-6 and TRBJ2-7, is GAGVSQSPRYKVTKRGQDVALRCDPISGHVSLYWYRQALGQGPEFLTYFNYEAQQDKSGLPNDRFSAERPEGSISTLTIQRTEQRDSAMYRCASSSGGPGVEQYFGPGTRLTVT.

The chain has TRBV6-5 and TRBJ2-1, with 8 bases that match TRBD1. V shed 5 bases, J shed 4 bases, and the junction held 1 base outside the gene matches. Germline CDR1 is MNHEY and CDR2 is SVGAGI. The CDR3 loop spans 13 amino acids. CDR3 DNA: TGTGCCAGCAGTCGGGACAGGTACAATGAGCAGTTCTTC. It encodes CASSRDRYNEQFF.

The CDR3 DNA reads as TGTGCCTGGGCTACAGAGAGGGCGTCTGGCTACACCTTC. This sequence encodes CAWATERASGYTF. This chain uses TRBV30 with TRBJ1-2; no clear D gene. V lost 5 bases and J 7 bases, leaving 17 bases between the germline ends. Germline-derived CDR1 and CDR2 are GTSNPN and SVGIG (reference sequence). The CDR3 is 13 amino acids. Using reference TRBV30 and TRBJ1-2 for the parts outside the CDR3, the full variable domain is SQTIHQWPATLVQPVGSPLSLECTVEGTSNPNLYWYRQAAGRGLQLLFYSVGIGQISSEVPQNLSASRPQDRQFILSSKKLLLSDSGFYLCAWATERASGYTFGSGTRLTVV.

The chain recombines TRBV5-1 with TRBJ2-7; D tentatively reads TRBD1 or TRBD2 (5 bases each). Germline CDR1 reads SGHRS; CDR2 reads YFSETQ. The V gene lost 1 base and the J gene lost 2 bases, with 10 bases spanning the gap. The CDR3 contains 14 residues. The CDR3 region has the DNA TGCGCCAGCAGCTTGCGCCAGGGAGCCTACGAGCAGTACTTC. Its translation is CASSLRQGAYEQYF.